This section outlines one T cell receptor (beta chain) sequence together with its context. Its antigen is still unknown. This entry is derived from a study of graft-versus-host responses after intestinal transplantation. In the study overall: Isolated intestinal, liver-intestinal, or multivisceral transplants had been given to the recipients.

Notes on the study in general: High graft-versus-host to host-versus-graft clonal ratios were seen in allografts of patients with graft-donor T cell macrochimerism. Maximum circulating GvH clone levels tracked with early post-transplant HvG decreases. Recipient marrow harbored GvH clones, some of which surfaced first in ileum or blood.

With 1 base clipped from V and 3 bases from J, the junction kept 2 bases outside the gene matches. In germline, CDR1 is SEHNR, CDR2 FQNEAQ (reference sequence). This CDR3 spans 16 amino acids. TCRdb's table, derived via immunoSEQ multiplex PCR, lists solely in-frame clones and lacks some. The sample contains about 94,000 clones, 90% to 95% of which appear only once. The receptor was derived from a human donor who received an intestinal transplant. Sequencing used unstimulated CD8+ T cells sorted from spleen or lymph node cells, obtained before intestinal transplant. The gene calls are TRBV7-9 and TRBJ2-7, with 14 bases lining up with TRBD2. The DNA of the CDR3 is TGTGCCAGCAGCTTAGGACTAGCGGGGGGGGTCTACGAGCAGTACTTC. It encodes CASSLGLAGGVYEQYF.